These 6 T cell receptor beta chains came from one sample sequenced in a study of shared clonotypes between healthy human individuals. Naivety among CD8 cells was defined by CD45RO negativity and positive CCR7 selection, thereby excluding terminally differentiated effector memory CD45RA+ cells. Libraries were prepared by immunoSEQ multiplex PCR; TCRdb keeps only in-frame clonotypes and omits some of them. The sample holds around 1.9 million clones, around 93% seen once. The sample consisted of naive CD8+ T cells from PBMCs. The receptors here all came from a man between 18 and 29 years old in good health. Some clones in this sample may be carry-over from other donors' samples.

This chain links TRBV5-6 with TRBJ2-5, with D perhaps matching TRBD1 (6 bases). CDR3 length equals 16 residues. The germline V and J ends were trimmed by 0 bases and 1 base, with 13 bases remaining between them. Germline V lookup: CDR1 SGHDT, CDR2 YYEEEE. CDR3 coding DNA: TGTGCCAGCAGCTTGGAGGACAGTGGGGCCCAAGAGACCCAGTACTTC. Residues: CASSLEDSGAQETQYF.

The CDR3 bases are TGTGCCAGTAGTGAGGACAGGAGCTATGGCTACACCTTC. Protein sequence: CASSEDRSYGYTF. The chain combines TRBV19 with TRBJ1-2, with TRBD1 matching 7 bases. This CDR3 is built from 13 residues. The germline V gene encodes CDR1 LNHDA and CDR2 SQIVND (reference sequence). V lost 5 bases and J lost 4; bases outside the gene matches: 4.

This clone was picked up one time. Other DNA sequences of this sample code for an identical CDR3. This rearrangement joins TRBV7-8 to TRBJ2-3; the match to TRBD2 covers 12 bases. Germline V lookup: CDR1 SGHVS, CDR2 FQNEAQ. The CDR3 covers 16 residues. V gave up 5 bases and J gave up 1 base; unmatched junction bases: 4. The CDR3 sequence: CASSPRLAGGTDTQYF. The CDR3 coding sequence is TGTGCCAGCAGCCCCAGACTAGCGGGAGGCACAGATACGCAGTATTTT.

A single count supports this clone. The chain carries TRBV9 and TRBJ2-3; no firm D call. Trimming stripped 3 bases from V and 6 bases from J, with 14 bases between. This CDR3 is 14 amino acids long. Germline V CDR1 and CDR2: SGDLS, YYNGEE. The CDR3 nucleotides read TGTGCCAGCAGCGCCGGCGGAGCCGGGGATACGCAGTATTTT. Translated, it gives CASSAGGAGDTQYF. Drawing the rest from reference TRBV9 and TRBJ2-3, the complete variable domain is DSGVTQTPKHLITATGQRVTLRCSPRSGDLSVYWYQQSLDQGLQFLIQYYNGEERAKGNILERFSAQQFPDLHSELNLSSLELGDSALYFCASSAGGAGDTQYFGPGTRLTVL.

CDR3 sequence (DNA): TGTGCCAGCAGCCGGATATGGGGCGAGCAGTACTTC. This translates into CASSRIWGEQYF. The chain employs TRBV7-9 and TRBJ2-7; D unclear. This CDR3 comprises 12 residues. V lost 5 bases, J lost 6 bases, and 11 bases lay in between. CDR1 is SEHNR and CDR2 is FQNEAQ in the germline V gene (reference sequence). The variable domain in full, with the rest retrieved from reference TRBV7-9 and TRBJ2-7, is DTGVSQNPRHKITKRGQNVTFRCDPISEHNRLYWYRQTLGQGPEFLTYFQNEAQLEKSRLLSDRFSAERPKGSFSTLEIQRTEQGDSAMYLCASSRIWGEQYFGPGTRLTVT.

As for this clone: Other DNA sequences in the sample encode the same CDR3. The chain couples TRBV19 to TRBJ1-1, with 7 nucleotides matching TRBD1. Germline CDR1 is LNHDA and CDR2 is SQIVND (reference sequence). After removal of 2 bases from V and 2 bases from J, the junction contained 2 bases not matched to a gene. The CDR3 loop spans 14 amino acids. The CDR3 region has the DNA TGTGCCAGTAGTATACAGGGGGGCAACACTGAAGCTTTCTTT. Translating it yields CASSIQGGNTEAFF.